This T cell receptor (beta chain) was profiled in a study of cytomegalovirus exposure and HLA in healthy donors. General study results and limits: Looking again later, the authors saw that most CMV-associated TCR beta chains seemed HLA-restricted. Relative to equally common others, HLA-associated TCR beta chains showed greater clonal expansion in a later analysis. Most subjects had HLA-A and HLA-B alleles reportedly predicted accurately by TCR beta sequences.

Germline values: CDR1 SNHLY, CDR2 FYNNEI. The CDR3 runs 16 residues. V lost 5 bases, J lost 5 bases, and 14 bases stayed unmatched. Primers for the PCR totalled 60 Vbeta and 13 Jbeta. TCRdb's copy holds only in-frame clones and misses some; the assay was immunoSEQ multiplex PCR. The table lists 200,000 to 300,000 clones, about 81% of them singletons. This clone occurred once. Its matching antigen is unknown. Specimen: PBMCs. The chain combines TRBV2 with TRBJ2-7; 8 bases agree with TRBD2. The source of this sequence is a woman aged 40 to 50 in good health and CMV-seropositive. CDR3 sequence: CASSNSLGGGTDEQYF. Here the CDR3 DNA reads TGTGCCAGCAGTAATTCCCTGGGCGGGGGGACCGACGAGCAGTACTTC. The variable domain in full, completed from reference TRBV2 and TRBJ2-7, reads EPEVTQTPSHQVTQMGQEVILRCVPISNHLYFYWYRQILGQKVEFLVSFYNNEISEKSEIFDDQFSVERPDGSNFTLKIRSTKLEDSAMYFCASSNSLGGGTDEQYFGPGTRLTVT.